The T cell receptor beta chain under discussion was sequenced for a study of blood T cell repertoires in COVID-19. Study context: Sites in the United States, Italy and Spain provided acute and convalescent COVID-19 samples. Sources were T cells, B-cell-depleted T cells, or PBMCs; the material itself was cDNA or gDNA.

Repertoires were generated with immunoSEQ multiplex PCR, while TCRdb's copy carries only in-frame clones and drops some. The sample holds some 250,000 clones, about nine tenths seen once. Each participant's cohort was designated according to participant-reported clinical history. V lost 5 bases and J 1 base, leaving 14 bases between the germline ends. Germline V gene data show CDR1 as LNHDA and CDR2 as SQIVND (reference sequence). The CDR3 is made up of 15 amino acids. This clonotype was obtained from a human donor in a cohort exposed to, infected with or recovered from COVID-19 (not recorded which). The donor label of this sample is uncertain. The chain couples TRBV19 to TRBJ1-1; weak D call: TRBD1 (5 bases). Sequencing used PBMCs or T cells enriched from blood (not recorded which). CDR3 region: CASSWGSEPNTEAFF. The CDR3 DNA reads TGTGCCAGTAGTTGGGGCTCAGAACCGAACACTGAAGCTTTCTTT.